What follows are 20 T cell receptor beta chains derived from one specimen sequenced in a study of T cells in Graves' hyperthyroidism and ophthalmopathy. What was amplified from RNA transcripts were TCR beta CDR3 regions. An initial round of RT-PCR targeting the TCR CDR3 relied on the HTBI primer set. Via MiXCR, TCRdb re-called the multiplex PCR reads, giving one row per CDR3 protein. The sample carries about 560,000 distinct CDR3 sequences, 46% recorded once. The source material was peripheral blood or thyroid tissue (not recorded which). These receptors came from a woman younger than 30 with Graves' hyperthyroidism.

The sample holds a few counts of this clonotype. The chain uses TRBV6-5 and TRBJ2-5; 9 bases are shared with TRBD2. V lost 5 bases and J lost 2; bases outside the gene matches: 6. The germline CDR1 and CDR2 sequences are MNHEY and SVGAGI. The CDR3 has 15 residues. The CDR3 region is CASSKRGATQETQYF. The CDR3 region has the DNA TGTGCCAGCAGTAAGCGGGGGGCGACGCAAGAGACCCAGTACTTC.

This clonotype was seen ten or more times. The chain couples TRBV25-1 to TRBJ2-7; the match to TRBD1 covers 7 bases. The CDR3 extends over 12 amino acids. Germline loops: CDR1 MGHDK, CDR2 SYGVNS. Losses at the gene ends were 6 bases for V and 1 base for J; bases not matched to a gene: 0. The CDR3 is CASRDRSYEQYF. CDR3 nucleotides: TGTGCCAGCAGGGACAGGTCCTACGAGCAGTACTTC.

This clonotype was seen repeatedly, ten times or more. The chain has TRBV7-6 and TRBJ1-4, with D maybe TRBD1 (5 bases). V shed 0 bases and J shed 5 bases, with 10 bases lying between them. The CDR3 covers 15 residues. The germline CDR1 and CDR2 sequences are SGHVS and FNYEAQ. CDR3: CASSLAAGSNEKLFF. The DNA for the CDR3 is TGTGCCAGCAGCTTAGCGGCAGGGTCGAATGAAAAACTGTTTTTT.

Worth noting for this clonotype: Possible read error: a much larger clone is one base away. The chain employs TRBV2 and TRBJ2-7; the D gene is possibly TRBD1 (5 bases). The CDR3 sequence is 11 residues long. Germline CDR1 reads SNHLY; CDR2 reads FYNNEI. Written as DNA, the CDR3 is TGTGCCGGCAGTCAGGGTCCCAAGCAGTACTTC. Its protein product is CAGSQGPKQYF.

This clonotype was detected ten times or more. The chain links TRBV29-1 to TRBJ1-2, with a possible D match to TRBD1 (5 bases). The CDR3 has 14 residues. Germline CDR1 and CDR2: SQVTM and ANQGSEA. V gave up 4 bases and J gave up 1 base, with 13 bases separating them. Here the CDR3 reads CSVATANRNYGYTF. CDR3 nucleotides: TGCAGCGTTGCGACAGCCAACCGTAACTATGGCTACACCTTC.

A remark on this clonotype: This could be a read error, since a much larger clone is one nucleotide away. Lacking the conserved final phenylalanine or tryptophan, this CDR3 likely reflects a read error. V is TRBV9 and J is TRBJ2-5, with 9 bases matching TRBD2. In germline, CDR1 is SGDLS, CDR2 YYNGEE. The CDR3 consists of 15 residues. V dropped 4 bases and J dropped 5; count of bases not matched to a gene: 9. The CDR3 region has the DNA TGTGCCAGCAGCCCCGGGACTAGCATGACGGAGACCCAGTACCTC. The encoded protein is CASSPGTSMTETQYL.

Worth noting for this clonotype: At one end, the junction sequence differs from germline, possibly due to a read error. The J gene is TRBJ2-7, the V gene TRBV10-2; D uncertain. CDR3 length: 14 residues. The germline V gene has CDR1 WSHSY and CDR2 SAAADI. CDR3 DNA: TGTGCCAGCAGCACAAATCTTAAAATCCACGAGCAGTACTTC. The encoded protein is CASSTNLKIHEQYF.

The chain has TRBV2 and TRBJ2-7; D possibly matches TRBD1 or TRBD2 (5 bases each). Germline CDR1 SNHLY, CDR2 FYNNEI. There are 12 residues in the CDR3. Trimming took 8 bases from V and 8 from J, leaving 16 bases between them. The CDR3 reads CASGGKHPQQYF. DNA of the CDR3: TGTGCCAGCGGGGGTAAACACCCCCAGCAGTACTTC.

A few counts support this clonotype. V and J are TRBV11-2 and TRBJ2-7; no firm D call. Germline V gene lookup returns CDR1 SGHAT and CDR2 FQNNGV. This CDR3 comprises 11 residues. Trimming removed 4 bases at V and 6 bases at J, with 7 bases between. CDR3 nucleotide sequence: TGTGCCAGCAGCTCCTTCGGCGAGCAGTACTTC. This translates into CASSSFGEQYF.

This clonotype was picked up many times. The chain links TRBV7-9 to TRBJ1-4; D possibly corresponds to TRBD1 (5 bases). V was pared by 7 bases and J by 6 bases, with 15 bases between. Per the germline V gene, CDR1 is SEHNR and CDR2 is FQNEAQ (reference sequence). The CDR3 totals 14 residues. CDR3 in DNA: TGTGCCAGCACCTTCGACGGAGGGGATGAAAAACTGTTTTTT. Its protein product is CASTFDGGDEKLFF.

At least ten counts were recorded for this clonotype. The chain recombines TRBV2 with TRBJ2-5; unclear D gene. Trimming took 4 bases from V and 4 from J, leaving 4 bases between them. CDR1 and CDR2 (germline): SNHLY, FYNNEI. This CDR3 has 11 amino acids. This CDR3 reads CASSAVETQYF. In DNA form, the CDR3 reads TGTGCCAGCAGTGCCGTAGAGACCCAGTACTTC.

This rearrangement joins TRBV5-6 to TRBJ1-6; the D gene is possibly TRBD1 (5 bases). Per germline, CDR1 SGHDT and CDR2 YYEEEE. The V end lost 4 bases, the J end lost 3 bases, and 17 bases lay between the germline ends. This CDR3 region has 17 residues. DNA of the CDR3: TGTGCCAGCAGCCCGGGGGTGTCAGCGAGCTATAATTCACCCCTCCACTTT. Its protein is CASSPGVSASYNSPLHF.

The chain combines TRBV2 with TRBJ2-7, with 10 nucleotides matching TRBD2. The CDR3 is 14 amino acids. J gave up 3 bases and V 10 bases, and 9 bases lay outside the gene matches. Germline CDR1 is SNHLY and CDR2 is FYNNEI. The CDR3 loop is CAISSGRARYEQYF. CDR3 bases: TGTGCCATATCAAGCGGGAGGGCTCGCTACGAGCAGTACTTC.

As to this clonotype: Being one base from a much bigger clone, this may be a read error. The V call is TRBV29-1, the J call TRBJ2-7, with unresolved D. V was pared by 6 bases and J by 2 bases, with 14 bases between. Looked up from germline, CDR1 is SQVTM and CDR2 is ANQGSEA. The CDR3 runs to 13 residues. CDR3 protein: CSVAHKDPYEQYF. CDR3 DNA: TGCAGCGTAGCACACAAGGACCCCTACGAGCAGTACTTC.

The rearrangement uses TRBV6-9 and TRBJ2-5; no firm D call. CDR1 and CDR2 (germline): MNHGY, SVAAGI. V was shortened by 3 bases and J by 5 bases, with 13 bases between the two germline ends. The CDR3 has 14 amino acids. In DNA, the CDR3 is TGTGCCAGCAGTTACATCGGAAGCGCGGAGACCCAGTACTTC. Translating it yields CASSYIGSAETQYF.

The chain recombines TRBV7-8 with TRBJ2-7, with TRBD1 identical over 8 bases. This CDR3 spans 16 amino acids. V was pared by 5 bases and J by 4 bases, with 13 bases of the junction left unmatched. Germline CDR1 is SGHVS and CDR2 is FQNEAQ. The CDR3 DNA sequence: TGTGCCAGCAGCGTTGTTCCGCAGGGGGCCTTTTACGAGCAGTACTTC. As protein: CASSVVPQGAFYEQYF.

A remark on this clonotype: Being one base from a much bigger clone, this may be a read error. V gene TRBV2 combines with J gene TRBJ2-7, with D hard to call. The germline gives CDR1 SNHLY, CDR2 FYNNEI. Trimming shortened V by 6 bases and J by 5 bases, and 11 bases separated the two germline ends. This CDR3 is built from 12 residues. CDR3 loop: CASSPGVDEQYF. CDR3 DNA: TGTGCCAGCAGCCCGGGTGTGGACGAGCAGTACTTC.

This chain joins TRBV29-1 and TRBJ1-2; the D gene is possibly TRBD1 (5 bases). This CDR3 is 12 amino acids long. Germline V gene lookup returns CDR1 SQVTM and CDR2 ANQGSEA. Trimming removed 8 bases from V and 4 bases from J, with 14 bases in between. CDR3 in DNA: TGCAGCAGTCAAGGGGCACTCTATGGCTACACCTTC. Protein sequence: CSSQGALYGYTF. Full variable domain (missing parts from reference TRBV29-1 and TRBJ1-2): SAVISQKPSRDICQRGTSLTIQCQVDSQVTMMFWYRQQPGQSLTLIATANQGSEATYESGFVIDKFPISRPNLTFSTLTVSNMSPEDSSIYLCSSQGALYGYTFGSGTRLTVV.

This clonotype was found once. J is TRBJ2-5 and V is TRBV6-6, with D perhaps TRBD1 or TRBD2 (5 bases each). The DNA matches TRBJ2-1 better at its end, which makes the J call doubtful. There are 14 residues in the CDR3. From germline, CDR1 is MNHNY and CDR2 SVGAGI (reference sequence). CDR3: CASSRTRDRNEQFF. In nucleotides, the CDR3 is TGTGCCAGCAGTAGAACTAGGGACCGCAATGAGCAGTTCTTC.

The V and J genes are TRBV7-6 and TRBJ1-1; the D gene is possibly TRBD1 (5 bases). Looked up from germline, CDR1 is SGHVS and CDR2 is FNYEAQ. V lost 4 bases, J lost 6 bases, and 15 bases lay in between. This CDR3 spans 14 amino acids. The CDR3 DNA follows: TGTGCCAGCAGCTCTTTAGGCGGGGACCCTGAAGCTTTCTTT. It translates to CASSSLGGDPEAFF.